Following are 18 T cell receptor beta chains from one sample sequenced in a study of blood T cell repertoires in COVID-19. Sequenced by immunoSEQ multiplex PCR; TCRdb stores in-frame clones only, minus some. This sample carries about 480,000 clones, 70% to 90% of them seen once, and the ten largest clones take around 8%. The specimen was PBMCs or T cells enriched from blood (not recorded which). The origin of the receptors is a woman aged 60 to 75 who had recovered from COVID-19.

The chain combines TRBV6-2 or TRBV6-3 with TRBJ2-3; TRBD1 aligns across 7 bases. Germline loops: CDR1 MNHEY, CDR2 SVGEGT. The V gene end was trimmed by 6 bases and the J gene end by 2 bases; junction bases not matched to a gene: 8. The length of the CDR3 is 15 residues. The chain's CDR3 is CASSPGTVDTDTQYF. CDR3 bases: TGTGCCAGCAGCCCAGGGACAGTAGACACAGATACGCAGTATTTT.

With respect to this clone: At the DNA level, this CDR3 is encoded by other sequences in the same sample as well. This chain uses TRBV2 with TRBJ2-3; 7 positions match TRBD1. The CDR3 consists of 13 residues. The junction had 3 bases not matched to a gene; V was cut back by 6 bases and J by 3 bases. Per the germline V gene, CDR1 is SNHLY and CDR2 is FYNNEI. The DNA of the CDR3 is TGTGCCAGCAGGGGACAGATTACAGATACGCAGTATTTT. Its translation is CASRGQITDTQYF.

This clone was recorded once. This chain joins TRBV5-6 and TRBJ2-6, with D possibly being TRBD1 (5 bases). The V gene's germline CDR1 is SGHDT and CDR2 YYEEEE. This CDR3 comprises 15 residues. V gave up 1 base and J gave up 1 base, with 6 bases separating them. CDR3 protein: CASSLRGSGANVLTF. CDR3 DNA: TGTGCCAGCAGCTTGAGGGGTTCTGGGGCCAACGTCCTGACTTTC.

This clone showed up just once. The CDR3 reads CASSIQARYTF. CDR3 in DNA: TGTGCCAGCAGTATACAGGCTCGCTACACCTTC. The gene calls are TRBV6-5 and TRBJ1-2; a weak D match, TRBD1 (5 bases). The V gene lost 5 bases and the J gene lost 9 bases, with 10 bases spanning the gap. Per germline, CDR1 MNHEY and CDR2 SVGAGI. The CDR3 runs 11 residues.

The CDR3 loop is CASNRDSRTGELFF. CDR3 bases: TGTGCCAGTAATAGGGACTCGAGAACCGGGGAGCTGTTTTTT. The chain combines TRBV19 with TRBJ2-2; D may be TRBD2 (6 bases). The length of the CDR3 is 14 residues. Trimming stripped 7 bases from V and 5 bases from J, with 14 bases between. Germline-derived CDR1 and CDR2 are LNHDA and SQIVND (reference sequence).

This clone was detected only a few times. The rearrangement uses TRBV12-3 or TRBV12-4 and TRBJ1-3; no clear D gene. The CDR3 has 11 residues. V was shortened by 7 bases and J by 10 bases, with 11 bases between the two germline ends. CDR3 amino acids: CASTPSYTIYF. The CDR3 nucleotides read TGTGCCAGCACCCCTTCGTATACCATATATTTT.

The rearrangement uses TRBV11-2 and TRBJ2-3, with a possible D match to TRBD2 (6 bases). V was pared by 6 bases and J by 2 bases, with 12 bases between. The CDR3 sequence is 14 residues long. Germline values: CDR1 SGHAT, CDR2 FQNNGV. DNA of the CDR3: TGTGCCAGCAGTCCTAGCGTCAACACAGATACGCAGTATTTT. Encoded protein: CASSPSVNTDTQYF.

V usage is TRBV5-1 and J usage is TRBJ2-5; TRBD2 is a possible D gene (7 bases). The CDR3 consists of 13 residues. V gave up 7 bases and J gave up 1 base, with 11 bases separating them. CDR1 is SGHRS and CDR2 is YFSETQ in the germline V gene. The chain's CDR3 is CASRAGAQETQYF. CDR3 in DNA: TGCGCCAGCCGGGCGGGGGCCCAAGAGACCCAGTACTTC.

The rearrangement links TRBV11-3 to TRBJ2-3; TRBD1 aligns across 7 bases. The CDR3 contains 15 residues. Germline V gene sequence: CDR1 SGHNT, CDR2 YENEEA. Trimming took 5 bases from V and 2 from J; bases not matched to a gene: 7. CDR3 nucleotides: TGTGCCAGCAGCGCGACAGGGATCTACACAGATACGCAGTATTTT. As protein: CASSATGIYTDTQYF.

J is TRBJ2-1 and V is TRBV2, with a tentative D call TRBD2 (5 bases). Germline V lookup: CDR1 SNHLY, CDR2 FYNNEI. The V and J ends lost 2 bases and 4 bases respectively, with 15 bases between them. This CDR3 has 16 amino acids. CDR3 sequence reads: CASSENALGNYNEQFF. CDR3 nucleotide sequence: TGTGCCAGCAGTGAAAATGCACTCGGGAATTACAATGAGCAGTTCTTC.

The chain employs TRBV5-4 and TRBJ1-2, with 11 bases fitting TRBD1. In germline, CDR1 is SGHNT, CDR2 YYREEE (reference sequence). Losses at the gene ends were 4 bases for V and 5 bases for J; bases not matched to a gene: 4. This CDR3 is built from 14 residues. The CDR3 DNA sequence: TGTGCCAGCAGCCCGGGACAGGGGGAATATGGCTACACCTTC. Its translation is CASSPGQGEYGYTF.

This rearrangement joins TRBV9 to TRBJ1-4, with D perhaps matching TRBD1 (6 bases). The V gene's germline CDR1 is SGDLS and CDR2 YYNGEE. The ends were cut back, 3 bases at V and 7 bases at J, with 16 bases in the middle. There are 15 residues in the CDR3. CDR3 in DNA: TGTGCCAGCAGCGCCGTCAGGGGCAAGGGTGAAAAACTGTTTTTT. The encoded protein is CASSAVRGKGEKLFF. The variable domain in full, completed from reference TRBV9 and TRBJ1-4, reads DSGVTQTPKHLITATGQRVTLRCSPRSGDLSVYWYQQSLDQGLQFLIQYYNGEERAKGNILERFSAQQFPDLHSELNLSSLELGDSALYFCASSAVRGKGEKLFFGSGTQLSVL.

The rearrangement links TRBV4-1 to TRBJ2-7; 11 bases are shared with TRBD1. CDR1 is MGHRA and CDR2 is YSYEKL in the germline V gene. This CDR3 spans 17 amino acids. Trimming cost V 0 bases and J 2 bases; bases outside gene matches: 6. CDR3 residues: CASSQEGAGQGAYEQYF. The CDR3 DNA reads TGCGCCAGCAGCCAAGAGGGGGCGGGACAGGGGGCCTACGAGCAGTACTTC.

The rearrangement links TRBV28 to TRBJ1-2; D unclear. CDR1 MDHEN and CDR2 SYDVKM come from the germline V gene. Between the trimmed V and J ends, which lost 3 bases and 4 bases, there was a span of 6 bases. CDR3 length equals 12 residues. Written as DNA, the CDR3 is TGTGCCAGCAGTTTTGAGGGCTATGGCTACACCTTC. Protein product: CASSFEGYGYTF.

The chain couples TRBV3-1 (or the pseudogene TRBV3-2) to TRBJ1-6; no definite D call. The CDR3 is 15 amino acids. V was trimmed by 6 bases and J by 0 bases, leaving 9 bases between them. Looked up from germline, CDR1 is LGHDT and CDR2 is YNNKEL (reference sequence). CDR3 residues: CASSPGSSYNSPLHF. The CDR3 nucleotides are TGTGCCAGCAGTCCTGGCAGCTCCTATAATTCACCCCTCCACTTT.

V gene TRBV4-1 combines with J gene TRBJ2-1, with 13 bases lining up with TRBD2. Germline loops: CDR1 MGHRA, CDR2 YSYEKL. The V segment lost 4 bases and the J segment 2 bases; nucleotides outside the gene matches: 2. The CDR3 sequence is 16 residues long. The CDR3 DNA follows: TGCGCCAGCAGCCTTGGGACTAGCGGGGCCTACAATGAGCAGTTCTTC. Translating it yields CASSLGTSGAYNEQFF.

This rearrangement joins TRBV4-2 to TRBJ1-2; 8 bases fit TRBD1. The CDR3 has 15 residues. Trimming removed 4 bases from V and 8 bases from J; junction bases left unmatched: 12. The V gene's germline CDR1 is LGHNA and CDR2 YNFKEQ. CDR3 nucleotides: TGTGCCAGCAGCCCTATGGACAGGGAGATGGGGGGCTACACCTTC. It translates to CASSPMDREMGGYTF.

V gene TRBV4-1 combines with J gene TRBJ1-3; 9 bases are a match to TRBD1. The CDR3 spans 15 residues. The germline V gene encodes CDR1 MGHRA and CDR2 YSYEKL. Trimming took 1 base from V and 7 from J; bases not matched to a gene: 5. CDR3 sequence (DNA): TGCGCCAGCAGCCAAGTCCGGACAGGGGAGAACACCATATATTTT. Translating gives CASSQVRTGENTIYF.